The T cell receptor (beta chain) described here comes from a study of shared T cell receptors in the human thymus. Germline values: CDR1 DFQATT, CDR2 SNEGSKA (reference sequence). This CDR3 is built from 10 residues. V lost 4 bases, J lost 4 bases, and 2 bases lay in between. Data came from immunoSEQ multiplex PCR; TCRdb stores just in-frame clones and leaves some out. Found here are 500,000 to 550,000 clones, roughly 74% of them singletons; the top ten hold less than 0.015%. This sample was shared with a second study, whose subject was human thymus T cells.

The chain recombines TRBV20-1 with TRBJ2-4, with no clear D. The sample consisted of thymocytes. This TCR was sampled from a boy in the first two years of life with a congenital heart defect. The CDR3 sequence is CSAIKNIQYF. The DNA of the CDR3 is TGCAGTGCTATAAAAAACATTCAGTACTTC.